This is a list of T cell receptor beta chains from one sample in a study of blood T cell repertoires in COVID-19. The method was immunoSEQ multiplex PCR; TCRdb's version includes in-frame clones alone and lacks a portion of them. The table records about 70,000 clones, about 80% of them present only once. Specimen: peripheral blood. These receptors were obtained from a man aged 65 to 85 who had recovered from COVID-19. The CDR3 runs from the conserved cysteine through the conserved F or W. D genes are given only for firm matches. Clone size appears in some rows only: once, few, many, or a class for an expanded clone.

v_call,clone_size,d_call,j_call,cdr3_aa,cdr3_nt
TRBV5-8,-,TRBD1,TRBJ1-5,CASSLGLGSGGGLNQPQHF,TGTGCCAGCAGCTTGGGGCTGGGATCAGGGGGTGGCCTAAATCAGCCCCAGCATTTT
TRBV18,-,TRBD1,TRBJ2-7,CASSQGGTGGFYEQYF,TGTGCCAGCTCACAGGGAGGGACAGGGGGCTTTTACGAGCAGTACTTC
TRBV29-1,few,TRBD1,TRBJ2-7,CSVEFVGQGRAEQYF,TGCAGCGTTGAATTCGTGGGACAGGGAAGAGCCGAGCAGTACTTC
TRBV14,-,-,TRBJ2-7,CASSQDRQERENEQYF,TGTGCCAGCAGCCAAGATCGCCAAGAGAGGGAAAACGAGCAGTACTTC
TRBV28,-,-,TRBJ1-2,CASTSWFSAPFYGYTF,TGTGCCAGCACCTCATGGTTTAGCGCTCCCTTTTATGGCTACACCTTC
TRBV24-1,-,-,TRBJ2-2,CATSDFGGQNTGELFF,TGTGCCACCAGTGATTTCGGGGGGCAAAACACCGGGGAGCTGTTTTTT
TRBV30,-,TRBD1,TRBJ2-5,CAWSRTGQETQYF,TGTGCCTGGAGTCGGACAGGTCAAGAGACCCAGTACTTC
TRBV4-1,-,-,TRBJ2-1,CASSGGGPRSYNEQFF,TGCGCCAGCAGCGGAGGAGGGCCCCGCTCCTACAATGAGCAGTTCTTC
TRBV6-5,-,-,TRBJ2-3,CASGRQPSTDTQYF,TGTGCCAGCGGGAGGCAACCTAGCACAGATACGCAGTATTTT
TRBV27,-,-,TRBJ1-3,CASRTLGSGGSGNTIYF,TGTGCCAGCAGAACATTAGGGTCCGGGGGCTCTGGAAACACCATATATTTT
TRBV15,-,TRBD1,TRBJ2-5,CATSRDWDRMYF,TGTGCCACCAGCAGAGATTGGGACAGGATGTACTTC
TRBV6-5,-,-,TRBJ2-7,CASGEHSPGSYEQYF,TGTGCCAGCGGCGAGCACAGCCCGGGGTCCTACGAGCAGTACTTC
TRBV29-1,-,-,TRBJ1-2,CSVGTDLNYGYTF,TGCAGCGTTGGGACAGATTTAAACTATGGCTACACCTTC
TRBV5-1,-,TRBD2,TRBJ2-3,CASSKGTSGPDTQYF,TGCGCCAGCAGCAAAGGGACTAGCGGGCCAGATACGCAGTATTTT
TRBV19,-,TRBD1,TRBJ2-1,CASRQTGTGLNEQFF,TGTGCCAGTAGGCAAACCGGGACAGGGCTTAATGAGCAGTTCTTC
TRBV19,once,-,TRBJ1-1,CASSFRVGLNTEAFF,TGTGCCAGTAGTTTCAGGGTCGGGTTGAACACTGAAGCTTTCTTT
TRBV11-3,-,-,TRBJ1-1,CASSLSGINTEAFF,TGTGCCAGCAGCTTATCAGGGATCAACACTGAAGCTTTCTTT
TRBV30,-,-,TRBJ1-5,CAWSEHSGSNQPQHF,TGTGCCTGGAGTGAGCATTCCGGGAGCAATCAGCCCCAGCATTTT
TRBV2,-,TRBD1,TRBJ2-7,CASRDRDRGHEQYF,TGTGCCAGCAGGGACCGGGACAGGGGCCACGAGCAGTACTTC
TRBV7-6,-,TRBD1,TRBJ2-1,CASSLGTGLFF,TGTGCCAGCAGCTTAGGGACAGGGTTGTTCTTC
TRBV28,-,-,TRBJ1-3,CASSLWSGDSGNTIYF,TGTGCCAGCAGTTTATGGTCAGGGGACTCTGGAAACACCATATATTTT
TRBV3-1/TRBV3-2,-,TRBD2,TRBJ2-7,CASSPRTGTSGGALGYEQYF,TGTGCCAGCAGCCCTCGTACCGGGACTAGCGGGGGGGCCTTAGGCTACGAGCAGTACTTC
TRBV5-1,-,-,TRBJ2-2,CASSLSGTNTGELFF,TGCGCCAGCAGCTTGTCGGGGACGAACACCGGGGAGCTGTTTTTT
TRBV7-6,few,-,TRBJ1-5,CASSLDPSETQPQHF,TGTGCCAGCAGCTTAGACCCCAGCGAGACGCAGCCCCAGCATTTT
TRBV27,-,TRBD1,TRBJ2-7,CASSFYTGQGALTYEQYF,TGTGCCAGCAGTTTTTACACGGGACAGGGGGCATTAACCTACGAGCAGTACTTC
TRBV5-1,-,-,TRBJ1-2,CASSLGGTGSNGYTF,TGCGCCAGCAGCCTGGGCGGAACAGGAAGCAATGGCTACACCTTC
TRBV6-1,-,-,TRBJ1-4,CASSELQGGNEKLFF,TGTGCCAGCAGTGAACTACAGGGAGGGAATGAAAAACTGTTTTTT
TRBV4-1,-,-,TRBJ1-4,CASSQSQGRRGEKLFF,TGCGCCAGCAGCCAATCCCAGGGCCGGAGGGGTGAAAAACTGTTTTTT
TRBV30,-,TRBD1,TRBJ1-6,CAWSPYEGQYLGKNSPLHF,TGTGCCTGGAGTCCCTACGAGGGACAGTATCTGGGGAAGAATTCACCCCTCCACTTT
TRBV7-2,-,-,TRBJ1-1,CASSLIAMNTEAFF,TGTGCCAGCAGCTTGATAGCAATGAACACTGAAGCTTTCTTT
TRBV2,-,-,TRBJ1-1,CASIHGGLDTEAFF,TGTGCCAGCATCCATGGGGGCCTGGACACTGAAGCTTTCTTT
TRBV18,-,-,TRBJ1-1,CASSPPVRAEAFF,TGTGCCAGCTCACCCCCCGTTCGTGCTGAAGCTTTCTTT
TRBV6-5,-,TRBD1,TRBJ1-1,CASSYPDRGAEAFF,TGTGCCAGCAGTTACCCAGACAGGGGCGCGGAAGCTTTCTTT
TRBV10-3,-,TRBD1,TRBJ1-2,CAISELDRGRTYGYTF,TGTGCCATCAGTGAACTTGACAGGGGGCGTACCTATGGCTACACCTTC
TRBV27,-,-,TRBJ2-5,CASSFRVPPETQYF,TGTGCCAGCAGTTTCCGCGTCCCTCCGGAGACCCAGTACTTC
TRBV6-5,-,-,TRBJ2-7,CASSYQGQGAHYEQYF,TGTGCCAGCAGTTACCAAGGACAAGGGGCGCACTACGAGCAGTACTTC
TRBV7-9,-,-,TRBJ1-2,CASSLVGTMDYGYTF,TGTGCCAGCAGCTTAGTCGGGACAATGGACTATGGCTACACCTTC
TRBV10-3,-,-,TRBJ1-2,CALRQESSYGYTF,TGTGCCTTACGACAGGAGAGTTCCTATGGCTACACCTTC
TRBV10-3,few,-,TRBJ1-5,CAISERHLDSNQPQHF,TGTGCCATCAGTGAACGACACCTCGATAGCAATCAGCCCCAGCATTTT
TRBV19,-,-,TRBJ1-1,CASSIRFGAVNTEAFF,TGTGCCAGTAGTATACGGTTTGGGGCGGTGAACACTGAAGCTTTCTTT
TRBV25-1,-,-,TRBJ1-6,CASSVGEISPLHF,TGTGCCAGCAGTGTAGGGGAAATCTCACCCCTCCACTTT
TRBV28,-,TRBD1,TRBJ1-1,CASRTQGAENTEAFF,TGTGCCAGCAGAACTCAGGGGGCGGAGAACACTGAAGCTTTCTTT
TRBV5-1,-,-,TRBJ2-3,CASSLEGVLITDTQYF,TGCGCCAGCAGCTTGGAGGGGGTCCTAATCACAGATACGCAGTATTTT
TRBV5-1,-,TRBD2,TRBJ2-2,CASSFYSGTNTGELFF,TGCGCCAGCAGCTTCTATAGCGGGACGAACACCGGGGAGCTGTTTTTT
TRBV7-9,-,TRBD2,TRBJ2-2,CASRSGLAGAGELFF,TGTGCCAGCAGATCGGGACTAGCGGGTGCCGGGGAGCTGTTTTTT
TRBV2,-,TRBD1,TRBJ2-3,CASSGTGVNVADTQYF,TGTGCCAGCAGTGGGACAGGGGTTAATGTGGCAGATACGCAGTATTTT